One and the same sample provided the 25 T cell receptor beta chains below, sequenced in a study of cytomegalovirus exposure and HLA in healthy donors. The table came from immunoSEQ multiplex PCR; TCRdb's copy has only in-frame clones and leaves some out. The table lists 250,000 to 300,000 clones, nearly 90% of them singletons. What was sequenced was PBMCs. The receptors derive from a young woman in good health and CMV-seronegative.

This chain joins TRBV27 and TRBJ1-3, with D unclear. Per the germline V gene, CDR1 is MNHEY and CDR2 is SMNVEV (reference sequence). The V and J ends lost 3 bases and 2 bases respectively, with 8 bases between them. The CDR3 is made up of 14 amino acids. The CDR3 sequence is CASSLAGTGNTIYF. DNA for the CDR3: TGTGCCAGCAGTTTGGCGGGGACTGGAAACACCATATATTTT.

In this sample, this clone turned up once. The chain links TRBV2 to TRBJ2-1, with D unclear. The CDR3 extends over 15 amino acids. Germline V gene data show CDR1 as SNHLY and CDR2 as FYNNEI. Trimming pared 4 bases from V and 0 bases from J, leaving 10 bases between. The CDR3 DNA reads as TGTGCCAGCAGTGTTAACTTCCCCTCCTACAATGAGCAGTTCTTC. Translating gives CASSVNFPSYNEQFF.

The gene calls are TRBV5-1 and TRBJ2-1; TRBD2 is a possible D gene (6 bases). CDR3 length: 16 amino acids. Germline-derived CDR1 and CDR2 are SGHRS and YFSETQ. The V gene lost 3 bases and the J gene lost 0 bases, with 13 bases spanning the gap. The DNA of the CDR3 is TGCGCCAGCAGCTCTTCGGACGGGAGCTCCTACAATGAGCAGTTCTTC. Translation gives CASSSSDGSSYNEQFF.

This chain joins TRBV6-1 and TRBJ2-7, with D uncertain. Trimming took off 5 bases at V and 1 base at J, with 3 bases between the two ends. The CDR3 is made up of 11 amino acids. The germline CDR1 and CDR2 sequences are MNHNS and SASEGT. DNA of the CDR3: TGTGCCAGCAGTCCATCCTACGAGCAGTACTTC. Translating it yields CASSPSYEQYF.

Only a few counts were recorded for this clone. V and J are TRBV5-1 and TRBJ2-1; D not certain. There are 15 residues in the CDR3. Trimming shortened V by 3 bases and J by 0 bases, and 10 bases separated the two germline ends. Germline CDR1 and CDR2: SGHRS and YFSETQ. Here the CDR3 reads CASSSLYSSYNEQFF. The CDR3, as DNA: TGCGCCAGCAGCTCTCTCTACAGCTCCTACAATGAGCAGTTCTTC.

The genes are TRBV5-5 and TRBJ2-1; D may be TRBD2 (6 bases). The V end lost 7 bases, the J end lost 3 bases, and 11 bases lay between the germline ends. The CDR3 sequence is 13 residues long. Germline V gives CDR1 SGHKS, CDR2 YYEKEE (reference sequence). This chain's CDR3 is CASWPSDYNEQFF. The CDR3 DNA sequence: TGTGCCAGCTGGCCTAGCGACTACAATGAGCAGTTCTTC.

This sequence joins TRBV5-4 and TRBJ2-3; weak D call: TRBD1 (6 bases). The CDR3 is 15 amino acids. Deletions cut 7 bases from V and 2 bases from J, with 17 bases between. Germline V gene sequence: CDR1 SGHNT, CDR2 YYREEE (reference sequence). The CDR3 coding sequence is TGTGCCAGCTCCGGAAGAACAGGGTCCACAGATACGCAGTATTTT. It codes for CASSGRTGSTDTQYF.

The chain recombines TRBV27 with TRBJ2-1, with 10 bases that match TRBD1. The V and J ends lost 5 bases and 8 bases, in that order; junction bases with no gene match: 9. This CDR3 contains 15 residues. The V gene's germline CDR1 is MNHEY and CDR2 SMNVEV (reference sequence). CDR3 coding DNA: TGTGCCAGCAGTCCCCCGGGACAGGGGAGCGATGAGCAGTTCTTC. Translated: CASSPPGQGSDEQFF.

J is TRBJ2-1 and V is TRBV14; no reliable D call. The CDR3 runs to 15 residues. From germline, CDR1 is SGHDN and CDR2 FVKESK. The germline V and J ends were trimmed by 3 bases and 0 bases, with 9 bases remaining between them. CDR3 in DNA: TGTGCCAGCAGCCATAGGCGGAGCTCCTACAATGAGCAGTTCTTC. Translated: CASSHRRSSYNEQFF.

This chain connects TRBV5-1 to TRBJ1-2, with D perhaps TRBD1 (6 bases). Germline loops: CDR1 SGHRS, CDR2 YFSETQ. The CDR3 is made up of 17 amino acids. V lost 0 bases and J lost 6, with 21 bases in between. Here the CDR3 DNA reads TGCGCCAGCAGCTTGGCGGGGTCTCCAGGGGCTCAAGATGGCTACACCTTC. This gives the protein CASSLAGSPGAQDGYTF.

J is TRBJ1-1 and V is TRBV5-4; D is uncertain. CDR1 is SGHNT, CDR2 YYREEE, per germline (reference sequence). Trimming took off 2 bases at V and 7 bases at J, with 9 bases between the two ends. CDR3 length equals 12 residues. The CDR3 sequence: CASSFGGSEAFF. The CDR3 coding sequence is TGTGCCAGCAGCTTTGGTGGTAGTGAAGCTTTCTTT.

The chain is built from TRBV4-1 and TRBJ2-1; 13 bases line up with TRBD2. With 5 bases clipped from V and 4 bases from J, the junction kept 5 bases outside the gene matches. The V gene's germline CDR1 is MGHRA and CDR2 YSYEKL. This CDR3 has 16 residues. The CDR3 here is CASSLETSGGYNEQFF. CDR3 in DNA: TGCGCCAGCAGCTTAGAGACTAGCGGGGGGTACAATGAGCAGTTCTTC.

DNA for the CDR3: TGTGCCAGCAGCTACTCGGGACATGAGTTGTATGAGCAGTTCTTC. Residues: CASSYSGHELYEQFF. The chain combines TRBV27 with TRBJ2-1, with TRBD1 as a possible D gene (6 bases). The V gene lost 6 bases and the J gene lost 8 bases, with 20 bases spanning the gap. CDR1 MNHEY and CDR2 SMNVEV come from the germline V gene (reference sequence). CDR3 length: 15 amino acids.

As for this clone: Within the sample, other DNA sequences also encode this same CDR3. The CDR3 protein is CASSQRDRGRETQYF. CDR3 in DNA: TGCGCCAGCAGCCAACGGGACAGGGGGAGAGAGACCCAGTACTTC. The genes are TRBV4-3 and TRBJ2-5, with 11 bases fitting TRBD1. Per the germline V gene, CDR1 is LGHNA and CDR2 is YSLEER. This CDR3 comprises 15 residues. Trimming removed 2 bases from V and 4 bases from J; junction bases left unmatched: 3.

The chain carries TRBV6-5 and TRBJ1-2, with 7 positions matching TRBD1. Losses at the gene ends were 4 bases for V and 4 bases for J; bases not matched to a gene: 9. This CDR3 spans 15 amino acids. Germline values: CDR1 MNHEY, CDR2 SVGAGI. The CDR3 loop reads CASSSRSQGVYGYTF. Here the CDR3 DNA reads TGTGCCAGCAGTTCCCGGTCCCAGGGGGTCTATGGCTACACCTTC.

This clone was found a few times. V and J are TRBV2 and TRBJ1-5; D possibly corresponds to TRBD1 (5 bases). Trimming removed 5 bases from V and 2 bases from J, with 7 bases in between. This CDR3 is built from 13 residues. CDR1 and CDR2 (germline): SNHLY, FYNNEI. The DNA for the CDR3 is TGTGCCAGCAGTAGGGGTGGCAATCAGCCCCAGCATTTT. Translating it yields CASSRGGNQPQHF.

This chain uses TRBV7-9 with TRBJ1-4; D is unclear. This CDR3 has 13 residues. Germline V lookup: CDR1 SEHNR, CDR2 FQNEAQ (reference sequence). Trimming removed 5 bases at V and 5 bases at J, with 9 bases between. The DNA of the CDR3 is TGTGCCAGCAGCCCTAGATCAAATGAAAAACTGTTTTTT. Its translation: CASSPRSNEKLFF.

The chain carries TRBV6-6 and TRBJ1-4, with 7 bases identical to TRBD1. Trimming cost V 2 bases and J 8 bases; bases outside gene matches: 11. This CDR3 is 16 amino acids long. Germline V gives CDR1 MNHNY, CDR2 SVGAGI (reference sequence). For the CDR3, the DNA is TGTGCCAGCAGTTACCCCCGACAGGGAATAGGCGAAAAACTGTTTTTT. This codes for CASSYPRQGIGEKLFF.

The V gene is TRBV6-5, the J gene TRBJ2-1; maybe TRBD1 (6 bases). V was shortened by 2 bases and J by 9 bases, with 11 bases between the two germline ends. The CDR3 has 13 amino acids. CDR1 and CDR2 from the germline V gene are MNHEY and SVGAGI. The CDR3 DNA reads TGTGCCAGCAGTTACGCCCAGGGGCCTGAGCAGTTCTTC. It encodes CASSYAQGPEQFF.

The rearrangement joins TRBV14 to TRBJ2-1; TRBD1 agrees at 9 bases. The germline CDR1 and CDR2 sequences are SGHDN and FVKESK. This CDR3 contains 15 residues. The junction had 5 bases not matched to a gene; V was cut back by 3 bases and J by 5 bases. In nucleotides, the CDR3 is TGTGCCAGCAGCCACCCACGGACAGGGGACAATGAGCAGTTCTTC. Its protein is CASSHPRTGDNEQFF.

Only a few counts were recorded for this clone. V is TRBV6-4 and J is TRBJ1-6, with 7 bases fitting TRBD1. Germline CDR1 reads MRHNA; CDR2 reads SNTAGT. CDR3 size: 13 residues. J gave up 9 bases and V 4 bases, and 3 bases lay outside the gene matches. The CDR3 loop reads CASSVGQASPLHF. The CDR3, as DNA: TGTGCCAGCAGTGTTGGACAGGCTTCACCCCTCCACTTT.

The CDR3 nucleotides are TGCGCCAGCAGCCGGACAGGGAGGATAGATACGCAGTATTTT. It encodes CASSRTGRIDTQYF. The chain employs TRBV4-1 and TRBJ2-3; 8 positions match TRBD1. Trimming at V came to 4 bases and at J to 5 bases, leaving 5 bases not matched to a gene. Germline lookup yields CDR1 MGHRA and CDR2 YSYEKL. The CDR3 runs 14 residues.

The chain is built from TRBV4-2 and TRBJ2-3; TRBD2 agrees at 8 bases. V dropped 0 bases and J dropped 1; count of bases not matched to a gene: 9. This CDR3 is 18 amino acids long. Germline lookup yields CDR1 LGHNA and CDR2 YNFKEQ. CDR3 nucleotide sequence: TGTGCCAGCAGCCAAGAAATCCTCGCGGGGGGCGGCACAGATACGCAGTATTTT. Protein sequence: CASSQEILAGGGTDTQYF.

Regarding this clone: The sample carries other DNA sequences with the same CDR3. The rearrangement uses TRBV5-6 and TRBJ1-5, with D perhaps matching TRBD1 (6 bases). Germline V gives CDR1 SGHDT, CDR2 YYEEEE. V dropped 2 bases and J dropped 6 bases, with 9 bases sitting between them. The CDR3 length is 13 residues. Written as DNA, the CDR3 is TGTGCCAGCAGCTTAGGGGGGGGTCAGCCCCAGCATTTT. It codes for CASSLGGGQPQHF.

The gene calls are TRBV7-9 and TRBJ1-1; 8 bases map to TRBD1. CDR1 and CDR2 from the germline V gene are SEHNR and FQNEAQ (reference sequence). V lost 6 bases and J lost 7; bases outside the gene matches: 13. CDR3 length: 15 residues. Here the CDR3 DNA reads TGTGCCAGCAGGAAAGCCGGGACAGGTATACATGAAGCTTTCTTT. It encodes CASRKAGTGIHEAFF. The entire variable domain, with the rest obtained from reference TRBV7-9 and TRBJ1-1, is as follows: DTGVSQNPRHKITKRGQNVTFRCDPISEHNRLYWYRQTLGQGPEFLTYFQNEAQLEKSRLLSDRFSAERPKGSFSTLEIQRTEQGDSAMYLCASRKAGTGIHEAFFGQGTRLTVV.